This T cell receptor beta chain was found in a study of immune evolution from preneoplasia to lung adenocarcinoma. The repertoire was sequenced with immunoSEQ multiplex PCR; TCRdb's copy has only in-frame clones and lacks some. The data show about 2,500 clones, with over 75% seen just once and 9.5% held by the top ten. Resections took place in Japan or China from about 2014 to 2017. This TCR was sampled from a person aged 45 to 59 with lung adenocarcinoma. The sequenced sample was FFPE normal lung tissue adjacent to the tumor.

The CDR3 coding sequence is TGTGCCAGCTTAGGACATTTCACCTACGAGCAGTACTTC. Translated: CASLGHFTYEQYF. V and J are TRBV6-1 and TRBJ2-7; D is possibly TRBD1 (5 bases). This CDR3 has 13 amino acids. Per the germline V gene, CDR1 is MNHNS and CDR2 is SASEGT. V was trimmed by 8 bases and J by 2 bases, leaving 13 bases between them.